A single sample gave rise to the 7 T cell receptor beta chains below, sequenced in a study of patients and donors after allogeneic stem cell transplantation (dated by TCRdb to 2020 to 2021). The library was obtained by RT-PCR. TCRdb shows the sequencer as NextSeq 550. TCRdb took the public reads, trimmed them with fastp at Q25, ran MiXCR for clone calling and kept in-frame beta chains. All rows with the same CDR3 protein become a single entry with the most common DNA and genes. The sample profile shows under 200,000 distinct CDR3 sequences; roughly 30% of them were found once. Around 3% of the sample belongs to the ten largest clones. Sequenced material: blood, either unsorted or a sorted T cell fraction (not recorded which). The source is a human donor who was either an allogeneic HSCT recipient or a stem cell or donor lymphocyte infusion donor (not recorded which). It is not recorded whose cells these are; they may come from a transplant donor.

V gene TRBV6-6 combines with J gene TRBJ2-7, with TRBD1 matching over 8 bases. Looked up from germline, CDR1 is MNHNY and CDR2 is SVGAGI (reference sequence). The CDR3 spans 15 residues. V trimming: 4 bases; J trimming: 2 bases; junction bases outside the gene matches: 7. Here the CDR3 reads CASSSTGGLAYEQYF. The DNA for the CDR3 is TGTGCCAGCAGTTCAACAGGGGGTTTGGCCTACGAGCAGTACTTC.

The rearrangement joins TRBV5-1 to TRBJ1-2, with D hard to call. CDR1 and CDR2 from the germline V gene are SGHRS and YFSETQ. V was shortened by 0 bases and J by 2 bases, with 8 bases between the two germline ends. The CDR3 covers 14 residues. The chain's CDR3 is CASSLASVNYGYTF. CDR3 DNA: TGCGCCAGCAGCTTGGCCTCGGTCAACTATGGCTACACCTTC. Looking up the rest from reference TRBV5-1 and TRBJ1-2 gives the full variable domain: KAGVTQTPRYLIKTRGQQVTLSCSPISGHRSVSWYQQTPGQGLQFLFEYFSETQRNKGNFPGRFSGRQFSNSRSEMNVSTLELGDSALYLCASSLASVNYGYTFGSGTRLTVV.

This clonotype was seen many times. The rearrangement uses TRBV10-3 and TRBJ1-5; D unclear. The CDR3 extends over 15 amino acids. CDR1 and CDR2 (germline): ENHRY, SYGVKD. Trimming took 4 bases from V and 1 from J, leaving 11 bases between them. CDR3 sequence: CAISAMAESNQPQHF. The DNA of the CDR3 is TGTGCCATCAGTGCGATGGCAGAGAGCAATCAGCCCCAGCATTTT.

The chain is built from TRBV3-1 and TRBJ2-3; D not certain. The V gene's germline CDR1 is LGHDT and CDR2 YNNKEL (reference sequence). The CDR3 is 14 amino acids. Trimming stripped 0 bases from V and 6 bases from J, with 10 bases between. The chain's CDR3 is CASSQDSTWDTQYF. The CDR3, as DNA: TGTGCCAGCAGCCAAGACTCGACGTGGGATACGCAGTATTTT.

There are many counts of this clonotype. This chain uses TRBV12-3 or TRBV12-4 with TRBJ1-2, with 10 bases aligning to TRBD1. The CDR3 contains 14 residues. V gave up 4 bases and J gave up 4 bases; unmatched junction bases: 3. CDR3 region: CASSSWTGGYGYTF. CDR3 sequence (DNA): TGTGCCAGCAGTTCATGGACAGGGGGCTATGGCTACACCTTC.

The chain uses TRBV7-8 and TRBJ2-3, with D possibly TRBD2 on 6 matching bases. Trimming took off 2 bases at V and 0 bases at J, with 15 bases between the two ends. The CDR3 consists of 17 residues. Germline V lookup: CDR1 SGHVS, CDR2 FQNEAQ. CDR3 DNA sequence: TGTGCCAGCAGCTTAAAAACTAGCCCCTCTAGCACAGATACGCAGTATTTT. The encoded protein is CASSLKTSPSSTDTQYF.

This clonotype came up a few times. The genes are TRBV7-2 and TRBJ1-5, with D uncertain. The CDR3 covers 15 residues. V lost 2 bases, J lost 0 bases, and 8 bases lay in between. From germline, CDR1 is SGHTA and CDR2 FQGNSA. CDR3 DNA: TGTGCCAGCAGCTTACAAGTTTTTAGCAATCAGCCCCAGCATTTT. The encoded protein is CASSLQVFSNQPQHF.